Below are 4 T cell receptor beta chains sequenced from a single sample in a study of T-cell memory formation after mild COVID-19. Each CDR3 protein is one row after TCRdb ran MiXCR on the 5' RACE reads. The sample lists roughly 100,000 distinct CDR3 sequences, around 12% occurring once. Sequencing used PBMCs or a T cell subset sorted from them (not recorded which). These receptors all stem from an adult woman who had mild COVID-19 (a few samples of this study predate the infection). Cell type and time point are not known.

This clonotype was seen a few times. V and J are TRBV27 and TRBJ1-5; D is unclear. CDR3 length: 14 residues. Germline lookup yields CDR1 MNHEY and CDR2 SMNVEV (reference sequence). The germline V and J ends were trimmed by 1 base and 0 bases, with 4 bases remaining between them. The CDR3 here is CASSLYYSNQPQHF. As DNA, the CDR3 is TGTGCCAGCAGTTTATATTATAGCAATCAGCCCCAGCATTTT.

V usage is TRBV5-1 and J usage is TRBJ2-5; D is perhaps TRBD1 (6 bases). Trimming took off 4 bases at V and 2 bases at J, with 12 bases between the two ends. CDR1 and CDR2 (germline): SGHRS, YFSETQ. This CDR3 contains 14 residues. CDR3 residues: CASSRGMGQETQYF. DNA of the CDR3: TGCGCCAGCAGCAGGGGGATGGGTCAAGAGACCCAGTACTTC.

The chain employs TRBV2 and TRBJ2-5, with 9 bases fitting TRBD1. CDR3 length equals 16 residues. In germline, CDR1 is SNHLY, CDR2 FYNNEI. The trim removed 1 base at V and 4 bases at J, leaving 7 bases unmatched. CDR3 sequence (DNA): TGTGCCAGCAGTGAAGTGGGACAGGGTAGTGGAGAGACCCAGTACTTC. Amino acid sequence: CASSEVGQGSGETQYF.

The rearrangement uses TRBV12-3 or TRBV12-4 and TRBJ2-5, with 9 positions matching TRBD1. The CDR3 is 13 amino acids. Trimming removed 6 bases from V and 3 bases from J; junction bases left unmatched: 2. CDR3 in amino acids: CASRRDREETQYF. The CDR3 DNA reads as TGTGCCAGCAGACGGGACAGGGAAGAGACCCAGTACTTC.